The 30 T cell receptor beta chains listed next were all sequenced from one sample in a study of T cells in Graves' hyperthyroidism and ophthalmopathy. Template material for amplifying TCR beta CDR3 regions consisted of RNA transcripts. HTBI primers were used for first-round RT-PCR of the TCR CDR3. TCRdb independently ran MiXCR on the multiplex PCR reads; one entry per CDR3 protein. The sample holds some 650,000 distinct CDR3 sequences, 16% seen once. The specimen sequenced was blood. These receptors were taken from a woman between 35 and 50 years old with Graves' ophthalmopathy.

This clonotype was recorded a few times. The V gene is TRBV24-1, the J gene TRBJ2-5; TRBD1 is a possible D gene (5 bases). This CDR3 contains 13 residues. Trimming shortened V by 6 bases and J by 5 bases, and 12 bases separated the two germline ends. In germline, CDR1 is KGHDR, CDR2 SFDVKD. The CDR3 DNA reads TGTGCCACCAGTAAGGGGCTCGGGGAGACCCAGTACTTC. Translated, it gives CATSKGLGETQYF.

This clonotype has at least ten counts. This chain joins TRBV24-1 and TRBJ2-4, with 9 bases identical to TRBD1. Germline CDR1 and CDR2: KGHDR and SFDVKD. V lost 4 bases, J lost 0 bases, and 6 bases stayed unmatched. This CDR3 is built from 17 residues. In nucleotides, the CDR3 is TGTGCCACCAGTGACTCGAGGACAGGGGTAGCCAAAAACATTCAGTACTTC. Translated: CATSDSRTGVAKNIQYF.

This clonotype showed up just a few times. The V and J genes are TRBV5-1 and TRBJ1-5; D possibly corresponds to TRBD1 (6 bases). Germline-derived CDR1 and CDR2 are SGHRS and YFSETQ. The CDR3 extends over 16 amino acids. V was clipped by 5 bases and J by 2 bases, with 17 bases between them. DNA of the CDR3: TGCGCCAGCAGTCCGACAGGATCGGGTGGCAATCAGCCCCAGCATTTT. Protein product: CASSPTGSGGNQPQHF.

This clonotype was recorded at least ten times. The rearrangement uses TRBV5-1 and TRBJ1-1, with D possibly being TRBD1 (5 bases). V dropped 4 bases and J dropped 3 bases, with 10 bases sitting between them. The CDR3 extends over 13 amino acids. The germline gives CDR1 SGHRS, CDR2 YFSETQ. The CDR3 DNA reads TGCGCCAGCAGCCCAGGGACGGACACTGAAGCTTTCTTT. The encoded protein is CASSPGTDTEAFF.

This clonotype has a handful of counts. The chain links TRBV6-2 or TRBV6-3 to TRBJ2-2; 8 nucleotides match TRBD1. The trim removed 9 bases at V and 5 bases at J, leaving 11 bases unmatched. Looked up from germline, CDR1 is MNHEY and CDR2 is SVGEGT. CDR3 length: 15 residues. The CDR3 DNA reads as TGTGCCAGTAGGGGGGACAGGTGGATGACCGGGGAGCTGTTTTTT. This sequence encodes CASRGDRWMTGELFF.

The table lists this clonotype with a few counts. The rearrangement links TRBV6-5 to TRBJ1-3; no clear D gene. Looked up from germline, CDR1 is MNHEY and CDR2 is SVGAGI. CDR3 length: 14 amino acids. V lost 2 bases to trimming and J lost 0 bases, with 5 bases between them. The chain's CDR3 is CASSYGVSGNTIYF. The DNA for the CDR3 is TGTGCCAGCAGTTACGGGGTCTCTGGAAACACCATATATTTT.

The V gene is TRBV6-2 or TRBV6-3, the J gene TRBJ2-1, with 7 positions matching TRBD2. CDR1 and CDR2 (germline): MNHEY, SVGEGT. The CDR3 covers 15 residues. Trimming removed 2 bases from V and 4 bases from J; junction bases left unmatched: 5. The chain's CDR3 is CASSYRLAEYNEQFF. Here the CDR3 DNA reads TGTGCCAGCAGTTACAGGCTAGCGGAGTACAATGAGCAGTTCTTC.

This clonotype came up many times. V is TRBV4-1 and J is TRBJ2-7, with D uncertain. The germline V gene has CDR1 MGHRA and CDR2 YSYEKL. This CDR3 contains 15 residues. The ends were cut back, 2 bases at V and 1 base at J, with 12 bases in the middle. CDR3 protein: CASSQTNGVSYEQYF. CDR3 sequence (DNA): TGCGCCAGCAGCCAAACAAATGGGGTTTCCTACGAGCAGTACTTC.

This clonotype was observed a handful of times. The chain carries TRBV30 and TRBJ2-3; the D is unclear. In germline, CDR1 is GTSNPN, CDR2 SVGIG (reference sequence). Trimming removed 3 bases from V and 14 bases from J, with 21 bases in between. This CDR3 spans 13 amino acids. CDR3 coding DNA: TGTGCCTGGAGCGCCTTGCGACTTGGGTACTTGTATTTT. It codes for CAWSALRLGYLYF.

This clonotype was seen a few times. The chain employs TRBV4-1 and TRBJ1-1, with a weak D call TRBD1 (6 bases). CDR3 length: 17 amino acids. V was clipped by 6 bases and J by 2 bases, with 22 bases between them. Germline assignment: CDR1 MGHRA and CDR2 YSYEKL. The CDR3 spells CASSLSLGRQVNTEAFF. CDR3 coding DNA: TGCGCCAGCAGTCTGAGTTTGGGGAGACAGGTAAACACTGAAGCTTTCTTT.

This clonotype was counted between two and nine times. The gene calls are TRBV4-2 and TRBJ1-4; 8 bases fit TRBD1. V was clipped by 0 bases and J by 6 bases; unmatched bases: 6. Germline CDR1 LGHNA, CDR2 YNFKEQ. This CDR3 is built from 16 residues. The CDR3 here is CASSQDLGTGDEKLFF. In DNA form, the CDR3 reads TGTGCCAGCAGCCAAGATCTCGGGACAGGCGATGAAAAACTGTTTTTT.

This clonotype was counted a few times. The chain links TRBV12-3 or TRBV12-4 to TRBJ1-1; tentatively, D is TRBD1 (5 bases). The CDR3 extends over 13 amino acids. The V end was cut by 6 bases, the J end by 5 bases, with 13 bases between. The CDR3: CASSPGGWTEAFF. CDR3 bases: TGTGCCAGCAGCCCCGGGGGTTGGACTGAAGCTTTCTTT.

This clonotype was counted a few times. This chain links TRBV18 with TRBJ1-5, with D perhaps TRBD1 (5 bases). The CDR3 has 16 residues. Germline values: CDR1 KGHSH, CDR2 LQKENI. With 6 bases removed from V and 0 bases from J, the gap between germline ends came to 15 bases. The CDR3, as DNA: TGTGCCAGCTCTCAGGGAACGGGTGCTAGCAATCAGCCCCAGCATTTT. Its protein product is CASSQGTGASNQPQHF.

Ten or more counts support this clonotype. The gene calls are TRBV2 and TRBJ2-2; 8 bases are shared with TRBD1. This CDR3 is 16 amino acids long. Per the germline V gene, CDR1 is SNHLY and CDR2 is FYNNEI. The ends lost 4 bases at V and 5 bases at J; junction bases unmatched: 9. The CDR3 is CASSAPNRGWTGELFF. The CDR3 nucleotides are TGTGCCAGCAGTGCACCCAACAGGGGGTGGACCGGGGAGCTGTTTTTT. Full variable domain (remainder filled in from reference TRBV2 and TRBJ2-2): EPEVTQTPSHQVTQMGQEVILRCVPISNHLYFYWYRQILGQKVEFLVSFYNNEISEKSEIFDDQFSVERPDGSNFTLKIRSTKLEDSAMYFCASSAPNRGWTGELFFGEGSRLTVL.

This chain joins TRBV14 and TRBJ2-5; the D is unclear. This CDR3 has 12 residues. Germline values: CDR1 SGHDN, CDR2 FVKESK. V lost 4 bases and J lost 11, with 14 bases in between. The chain's CDR3 is CASSRAQEKQYF. For the CDR3, the DNA is TGTGCCAGCAGCCGAGCGCAAGAGAAGCAGTACTTC. Supplemented by reference TRBV14 and TRBJ2-5, the full variable domain reads EAGVTQFPSHSVIEKGQTVTLRCDPISGHDNLYWYRRVMGKEIKFLLHFVKESKQDESGMPNNRFLAERTGGTYSTLKVQPAELEDSGVYFCASSRAQEKQYFGPGTRLLVL.

This clonotype has at least ten counts. J is TRBJ2-3 and V is TRBV20-1; D ambiguous. Germline V CDR1 and CDR2: DFQATT, SNEGSKA (reference sequence). V was cut by 3 bases and J by 4 bases, with 2 bases left in between. This CDR3 contains 10 residues. The CDR3 region is CSASSDTQYF. The CDR3 coding sequence is TGCAGTGCTAGTTCAGATACGCAGTATTTT.

Many counts were recorded for this clonotype. J is TRBJ1-6 and V is TRBV14; TRBD1 matches 8 bases. This CDR3 is built from 15 residues. V lost 4 bases to trimming and J lost 7 bases; unmatched junction nucleotides: 6. Germline CDR1 and CDR2: SGHDN and FVKESK. The CDR3 here is CASSPPGTGNSPLHF. The CDR3 DNA is TGTGCCAGCAGCCCACCCGGGACAGGAAATTCACCCCTCCACTTT.

This clonotype was detected many times. The chain couples TRBV20-1 to TRBJ2-5, with 15 bases aligning to TRBD2. The CDR3 extends over 16 amino acids. Looked up from germline, CDR1 is DFQATT and CDR2 is SNEGSKA (reference sequence). The junction had 9 bases not matched to a gene; V was cut back by 5 bases and J by 5 bases. The CDR3 loop reads CSAPRTSGGAGETQYF. CDR3 nucleotide sequence: TGCAGTGCTCCCCGGACTAGCGGGGGGGCCGGTGAGACCCAGTACTTC.

The chain uses TRBV13 and TRBJ2-1, with 7 positions matching TRBD2. The CDR3 runs 16 residues. Germline V gene lookup returns CDR1 PRHDT and CDR2 FYEKMQ (reference sequence). V shed 1 base and J 3 bases; nucleotides not matched to a gene: 6. CDR3 sequence reads: CASSLVASGIYNEQFF. For the CDR3, the DNA is TGTGCCAGCAGCTTAGTGGCTAGCGGCATCTACAATGAGCAGTTCTTC.

This clonotype was detected ten times or more. At one of its ends the junction is not consistent with the germline gene, which may arise from a read error. The V and J genes are TRBV4-1 and TRBJ1-1; D is undetermined. The germline CDR1 and CDR2 sequences are MGHRA and YSYEKL. The CDR3 extends over 13 amino acids. This CDR3 reads CASSQNPNTEAFF. The CDR3, as DNA: TGTGCCAGCAGCCAAAACCCGAACACTGAAGCTTTCTTT.

This clonotype came up a few times. The chain couples TRBV28 to TRBJ2-2; possible D gene TRBD1, 6 bases. Germline values: CDR1 MDHEN, CDR2 SYDVKM. V lost 8 bases, J lost 4 bases, and 17 bases lay in between. The CDR3 runs 15 residues. The CDR3 here is CASSSETGFTGELFF. The CDR3, as DNA: TGTGCCAGCTCATCCGAGACAGGCTTCACCGGGGAGCTGTTTTTT.

The chain recombines TRBV2 with TRBJ1-2; D call uncertain. The CDR3 runs 13 residues. CDR1 is SNHLY, CDR2 FYNNEI, per germline. With 4 bases removed from V and 1 base from J, the gap between germline ends came to 7 bases. The CDR3 coding sequence is TGTGCCAGCAGTGTCGAGGGTAACTATGGCTACACCTTC. Translation: CASSVEGNYGYTF.

This clonotype was picked up many times. The chain uses TRBV28 and TRBJ1-5, with no clear D. Trimming shortened V by 5 bases and J by 2 bases, and 13 bases separated the two germline ends. CDR1 is MDHEN, CDR2 SYDVKM, per germline. The CDR3 has 15 amino acids. In DNA form, the CDR3 reads TGTGCCAGCAGTCTCGGAGGACCGGGCAATCAGCCCCAGCATTTT. Its protein is CASSLGGPGNQPQHF.

Only a few counts were recorded for this clonotype. The gene calls are TRBV29-1 and TRBJ2-1, with TRBD2 matching over 9 bases. Germline CDR1 and CDR2: SQVTM and ANQGSEA. The CDR3 covers 14 residues. The V and J ends lost 8 bases and 7 bases, in that order; junction bases with no gene match: 12. CDR3 sequence: CSLILGAGGNEQFF. DNA of the CDR3: TGCAGCCTCATCCTGGGGGCGGGAGGGAATGAGCAGTTCTTC.

V gene TRBV29-1 combines with J gene TRBJ1-1, with 9 positions matching TRBD1. The germline gives CDR1 SQVTM, CDR2 ANQGSEA. The CDR3 extends over 13 amino acids. The V gene end was trimmed by 4 bases and the J gene end by 5 bases; junction bases not matched to a gene: 5. The CDR3 region has the DNA TGCAGCGTTGGTAACAGGGGGCAGACTGAAGCTTTCTTT. It specifies CSVGNRGQTEAFF.

As to this clonotype: The junction does not match germline at one end; this may be a read error. The CDR3 nucleotides read TGTGCCAGCTCACCGCGGGAGGGCTCCACCGGGGAGCCGTTTTTT. It yields the protein CASSPREGSTGEPFF. The chain couples TRBV28 to TRBJ2-2, with 9 bases lining up with TRBD2. CDR1 and CDR2 (germline): MDHEN, SYDVKM. This CDR3 has 15 residues.

The sample holds many counts of this clonotype. This chain connects TRBV2 to TRBJ1-1; D is unclear. V lost 6 bases, J lost 3 bases, and 8 bases lay in between. The CDR3 sequence is 12 residues long. Germline V CDR1 and CDR2: SNHLY, FYNNEI. CDR3 protein: CASRYTDTEAFF. The CDR3 coding sequence is TGTGCCAGCAGGTACACAGACACTGAAGCTTTCTTT.

This clonotype occurred a few times. This chain links TRBV28 with TRBJ1-2, with TRBD1 matching over 9 bases. Per the germline V gene, CDR1 is MDHEN and CDR2 is SYDVKM. The CDR3 covers 14 residues. V was pared by 2 bases and J by 6 bases, with 4 bases of the junction left unmatched. The chain's CDR3 is CASSLRTGVDGYTF. CDR3 coding DNA: TGTGCCAGCAGTTTAAGGACAGGGGTTGATGGCTACACCTTC.

This clonotype was observed a handful of times. The V and J genes are TRBV6-1 and TRBJ1-5; perhaps TRBD1 as D (5 bases). V was cut by 6 bases and J by 6 bases, with 12 bases left in between. In germline, CDR1 is MNHNS, CDR2 SASEGT. This CDR3 spans 13 amino acids. The DNA for the CDR3 is TGTGCCAGCAGACCCGACAGCGGTCAGCCCCAGCATTTT. Translation: CASRPDSGQPQHF.

The chain joins TRBV6-7 to TRBJ1-2, with D possibly TRBD1 on 6 matching bases. TRBV6-7 is an open reading frame, and its role is uncertain. The V gene lost 8 bases and the J gene lost 4 bases, with 20 bases spanning the gap. The CDR3 is 15 residues long. The CDR3 sequence: CASSKQGGRPYGYTF. CDR3 nucleotide sequence: TGTGCCAGCTCTAAACAGGGAGGGAGACCCTATGGCTACACCTTC.